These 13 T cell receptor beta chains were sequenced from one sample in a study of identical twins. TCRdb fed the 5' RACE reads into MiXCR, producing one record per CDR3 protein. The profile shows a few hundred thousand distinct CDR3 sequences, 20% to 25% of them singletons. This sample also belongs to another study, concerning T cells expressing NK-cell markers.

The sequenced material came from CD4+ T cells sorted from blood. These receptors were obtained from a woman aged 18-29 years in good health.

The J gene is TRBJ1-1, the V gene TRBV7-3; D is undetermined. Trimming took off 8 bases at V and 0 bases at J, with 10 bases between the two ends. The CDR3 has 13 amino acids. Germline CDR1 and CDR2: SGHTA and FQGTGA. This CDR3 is CASLKAMNTEAFF. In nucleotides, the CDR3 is TGTGCCAGCCTCAAGGCTATGAACACTGAAGCTTTCTTT.

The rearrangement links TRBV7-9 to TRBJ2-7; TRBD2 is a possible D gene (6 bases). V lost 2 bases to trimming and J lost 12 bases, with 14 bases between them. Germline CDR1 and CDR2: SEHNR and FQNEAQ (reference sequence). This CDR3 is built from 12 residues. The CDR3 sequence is CASSLPAGFTYF. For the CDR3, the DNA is TGTGCCAGCAGCTTACCCGCGGGGTTTACGTACTTC.

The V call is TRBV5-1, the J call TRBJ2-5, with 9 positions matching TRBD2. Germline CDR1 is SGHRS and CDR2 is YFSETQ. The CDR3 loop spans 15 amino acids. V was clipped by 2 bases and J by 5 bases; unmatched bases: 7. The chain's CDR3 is CASSFLAGDSETQYF. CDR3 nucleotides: TGCGCCAGCAGCTTTTTAGCGGGAGATTCGGAGACCCAGTACTTC.

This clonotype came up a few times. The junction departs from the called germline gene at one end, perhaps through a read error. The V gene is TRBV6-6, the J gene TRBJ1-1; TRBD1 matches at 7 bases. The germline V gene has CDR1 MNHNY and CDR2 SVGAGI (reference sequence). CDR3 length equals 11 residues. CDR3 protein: CASSLQGVFIF. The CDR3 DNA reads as TGTGCCAGCAGTTTGCAGGGGGTGTTTATCTTT.

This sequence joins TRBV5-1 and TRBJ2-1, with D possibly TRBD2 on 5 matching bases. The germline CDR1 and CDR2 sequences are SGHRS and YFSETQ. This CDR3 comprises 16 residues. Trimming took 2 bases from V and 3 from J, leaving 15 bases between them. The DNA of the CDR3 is TGCGCCAGCAGCTTTGGAAGCGGTCAGGACTACAATGAGCAGTTCTTC. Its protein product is CASSFGSGQDYNEQFF.

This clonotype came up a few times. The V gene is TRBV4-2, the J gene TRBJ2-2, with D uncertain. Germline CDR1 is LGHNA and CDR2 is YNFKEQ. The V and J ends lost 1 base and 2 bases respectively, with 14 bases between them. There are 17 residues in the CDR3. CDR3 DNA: TGTGCCAGCAGCCAAGTGGGCAGTGGTCTCAACACCGGGGAGCTGTTTTTT. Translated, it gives CASSQVGSGLNTGELFF.

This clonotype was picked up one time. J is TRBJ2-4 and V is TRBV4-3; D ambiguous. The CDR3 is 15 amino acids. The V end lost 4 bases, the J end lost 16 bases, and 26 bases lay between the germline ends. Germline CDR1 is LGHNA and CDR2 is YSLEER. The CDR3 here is CASSPTPSVESKEYF. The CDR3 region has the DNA TGCGCCAGCAGCCCAACACCGTCGGTGGAGTCAAAGGAATACTTC.

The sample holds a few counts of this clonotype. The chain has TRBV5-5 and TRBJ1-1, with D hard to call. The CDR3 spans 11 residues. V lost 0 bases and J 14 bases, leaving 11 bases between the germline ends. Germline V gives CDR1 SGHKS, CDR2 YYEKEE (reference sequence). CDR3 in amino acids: CASSLDTSRFF. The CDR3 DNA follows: TGTGCCAGCAGCTTGGACACGTCGAGGTTCTTT. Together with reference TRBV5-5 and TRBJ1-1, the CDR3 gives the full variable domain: DAGVTQSPTHLIKTRGQQVTLRCSPISGHKSVSWYQQVLGQGPQFIFQYYEKEERGRGNFPDRFSARQFPNYSSELNVNALLLGDSALYLCASSLDTSRFFGQGTRLTVV.

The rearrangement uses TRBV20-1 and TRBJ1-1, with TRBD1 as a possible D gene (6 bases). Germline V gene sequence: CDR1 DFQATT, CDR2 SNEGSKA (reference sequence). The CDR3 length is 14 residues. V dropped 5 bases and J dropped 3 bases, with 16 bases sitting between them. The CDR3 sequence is CSALQGRIDTEAFF. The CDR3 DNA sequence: TGCAGTGCTTTACAGGGAAGAATAGACACTGAAGCTTTCTTT.

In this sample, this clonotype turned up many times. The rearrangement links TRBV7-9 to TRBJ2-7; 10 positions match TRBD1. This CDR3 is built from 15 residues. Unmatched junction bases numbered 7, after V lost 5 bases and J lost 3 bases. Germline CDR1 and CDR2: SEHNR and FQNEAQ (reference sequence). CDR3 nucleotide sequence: TGTGCCAGCAGCCGAACAAGGACAGGGGGCTACGAGCAGTACTTC. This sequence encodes CASSRTRTGGYEQYF.

CDR3 nucleotides: TGTGCCGCTCGGAGGGCCTTTATCGGGGAGCTGTTTTTT. This sequence encodes CAARRAFIGELFF. The chain recombines TRBV30 with TRBJ2-2; D might be TRBD2 (6 bases). Trimming shortened V by 8 bases and J by 7 bases, and 17 bases separated the two germline ends. The CDR3 length is 13 residues. Germline CDR1 is GTSNPN and CDR2 is SVGIG (reference sequence).

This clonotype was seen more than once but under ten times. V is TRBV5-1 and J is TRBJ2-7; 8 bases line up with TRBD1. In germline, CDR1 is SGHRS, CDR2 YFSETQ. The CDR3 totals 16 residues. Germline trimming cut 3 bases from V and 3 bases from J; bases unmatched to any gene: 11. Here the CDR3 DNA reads TGCGCCAGCAGCTGGATGACAGGGGCGTTGGACTACGAGCAGTACTTC. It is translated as CASSWMTGALDYEQYF. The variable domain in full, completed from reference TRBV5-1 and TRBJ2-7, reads KAGVTQTPRYLIKTRGQQVTLSCSPISGHRSVSWYQQTPGQGLQFLFEYFSETQRNKGNFPGRFSGRQFSNSRSEMNVSTLELGDSALYLCASSWMTGALDYEQYFGPGTRLTVT.

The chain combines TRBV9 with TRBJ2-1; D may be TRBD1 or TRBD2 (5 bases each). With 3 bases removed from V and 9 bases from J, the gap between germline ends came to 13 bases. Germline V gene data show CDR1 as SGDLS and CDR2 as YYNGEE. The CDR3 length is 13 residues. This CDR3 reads CASSGGLAFEQFF. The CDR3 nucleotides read TGTGCCAGCAGCGGGGGGTTGGCGTTTGAGCAGTTCTTC.